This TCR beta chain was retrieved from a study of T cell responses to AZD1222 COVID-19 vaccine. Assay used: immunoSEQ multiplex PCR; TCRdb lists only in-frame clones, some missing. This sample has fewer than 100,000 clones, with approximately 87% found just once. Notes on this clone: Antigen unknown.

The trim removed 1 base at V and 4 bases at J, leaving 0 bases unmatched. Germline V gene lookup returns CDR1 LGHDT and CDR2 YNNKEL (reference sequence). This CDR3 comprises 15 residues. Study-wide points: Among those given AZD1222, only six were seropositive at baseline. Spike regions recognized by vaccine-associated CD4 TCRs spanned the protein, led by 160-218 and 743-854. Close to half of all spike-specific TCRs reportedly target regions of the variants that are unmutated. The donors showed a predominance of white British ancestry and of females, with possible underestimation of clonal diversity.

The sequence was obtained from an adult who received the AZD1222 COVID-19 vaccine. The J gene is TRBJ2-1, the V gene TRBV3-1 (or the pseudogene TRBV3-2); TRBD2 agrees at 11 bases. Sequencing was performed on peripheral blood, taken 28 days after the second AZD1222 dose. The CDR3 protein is CASSQGLAGYNEQFF. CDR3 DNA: TGTGCCAGCAGCCAAGGACTAGCGGGATACAATGAGCAGTTCTTC.